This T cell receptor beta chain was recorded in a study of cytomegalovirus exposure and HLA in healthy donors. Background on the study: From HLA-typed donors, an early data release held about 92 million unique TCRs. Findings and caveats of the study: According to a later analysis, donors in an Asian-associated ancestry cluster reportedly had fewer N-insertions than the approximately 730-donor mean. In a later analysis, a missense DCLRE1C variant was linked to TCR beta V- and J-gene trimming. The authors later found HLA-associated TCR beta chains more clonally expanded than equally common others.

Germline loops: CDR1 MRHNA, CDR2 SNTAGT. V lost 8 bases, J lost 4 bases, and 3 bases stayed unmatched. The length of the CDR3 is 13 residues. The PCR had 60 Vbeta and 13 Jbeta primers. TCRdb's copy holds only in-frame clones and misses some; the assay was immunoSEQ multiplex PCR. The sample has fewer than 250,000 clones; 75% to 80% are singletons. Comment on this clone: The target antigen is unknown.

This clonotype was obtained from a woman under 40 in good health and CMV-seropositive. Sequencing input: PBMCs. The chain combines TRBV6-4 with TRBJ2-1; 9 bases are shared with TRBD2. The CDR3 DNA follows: TGTGCCAGCGCGGGAGGGCCGTACAATGAGCAGTTCTTC. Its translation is CASAGGPYNEQFF.